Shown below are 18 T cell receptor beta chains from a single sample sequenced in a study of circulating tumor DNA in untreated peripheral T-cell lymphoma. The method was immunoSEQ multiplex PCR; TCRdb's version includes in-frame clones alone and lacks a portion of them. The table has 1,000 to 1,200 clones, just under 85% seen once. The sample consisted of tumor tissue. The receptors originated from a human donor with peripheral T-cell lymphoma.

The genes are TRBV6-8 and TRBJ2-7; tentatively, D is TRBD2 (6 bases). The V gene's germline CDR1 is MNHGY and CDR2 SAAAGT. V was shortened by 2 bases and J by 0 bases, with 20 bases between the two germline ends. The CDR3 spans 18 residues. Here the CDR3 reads CASSYDWDLGDPSYEQYF. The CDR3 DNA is TGTGCCAGCAGTTACGATTGGGACTTAGGGGACCCCTCCTACGAGCAGTACTTC.

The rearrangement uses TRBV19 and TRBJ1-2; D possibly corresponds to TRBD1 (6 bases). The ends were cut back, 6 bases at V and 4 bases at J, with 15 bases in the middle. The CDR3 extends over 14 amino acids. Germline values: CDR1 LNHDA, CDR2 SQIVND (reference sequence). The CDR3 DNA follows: TGTGCCAGTAGAGAGGACAGAGCTGGCTATGGCTACACCTTC. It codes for CASREDRAGYGYTF. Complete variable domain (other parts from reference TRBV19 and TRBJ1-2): DGGITQSPKYLFRKEGQNVTLSCEQNLNHDAMYWYRQDPGQGLRLIYYSQIVNDFQKGDIAEGYSVSREKKESFPLTVTSAQKNPTAFYLCASREDRAGYGYTFGSGTRLTVV.

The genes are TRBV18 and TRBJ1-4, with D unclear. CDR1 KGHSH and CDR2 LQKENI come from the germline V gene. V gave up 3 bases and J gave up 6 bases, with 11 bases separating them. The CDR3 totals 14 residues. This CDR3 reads CASSPTDSDEKLFF. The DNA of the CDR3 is TGTGCCAGCTCACCGACCGACTCAGATGAAAAACTGTTTTTT.

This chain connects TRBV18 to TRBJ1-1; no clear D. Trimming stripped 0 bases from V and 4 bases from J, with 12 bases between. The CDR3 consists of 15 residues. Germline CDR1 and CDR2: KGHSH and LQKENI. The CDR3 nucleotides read TGTGCCAGCTCACCACCTTACAGCCTCGGCACTGAAGCTTTCTTT. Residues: CASSPPYSLGTEAFF.

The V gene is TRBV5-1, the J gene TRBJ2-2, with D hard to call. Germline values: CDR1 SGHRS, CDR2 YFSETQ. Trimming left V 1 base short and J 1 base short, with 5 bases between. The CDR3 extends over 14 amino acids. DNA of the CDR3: TGCGCCAGCAGCTTGTTTCTGAACACCGGGGAGCTGTTTTTT. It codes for CASSLFLNTGELFF.

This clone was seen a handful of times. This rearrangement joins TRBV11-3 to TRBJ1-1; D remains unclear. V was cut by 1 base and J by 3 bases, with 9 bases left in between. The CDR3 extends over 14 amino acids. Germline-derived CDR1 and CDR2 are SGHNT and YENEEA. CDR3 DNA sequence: TGTGCCAGCAGCTTAGTTGGCTATTACACTGAAGCTTTCTTT. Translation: CASSLVGYYTEAFF.

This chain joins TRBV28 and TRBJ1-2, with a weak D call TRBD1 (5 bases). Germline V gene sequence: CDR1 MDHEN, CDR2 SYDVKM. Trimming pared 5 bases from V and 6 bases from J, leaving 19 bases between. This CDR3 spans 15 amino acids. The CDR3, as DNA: TGTGCCAGCAGTCCACCGGGAGGTATAGGGGATGGCTACACCTTC. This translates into CASSPPGGIGDGYTF.

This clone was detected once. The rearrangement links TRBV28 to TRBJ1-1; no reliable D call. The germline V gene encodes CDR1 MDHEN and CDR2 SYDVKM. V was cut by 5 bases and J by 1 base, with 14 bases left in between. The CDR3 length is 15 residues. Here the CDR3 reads CASSTGEGQNTEAFF. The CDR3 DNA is TGTGCCAGCAGTACCGGGGAGGGCCAGAACACTGAAGCTTTCTTT.

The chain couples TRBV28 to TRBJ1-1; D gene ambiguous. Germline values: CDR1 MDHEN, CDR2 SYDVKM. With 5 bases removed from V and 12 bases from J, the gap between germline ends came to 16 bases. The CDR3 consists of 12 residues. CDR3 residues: CASSLEGGRTFF. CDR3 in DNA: TGTGCCAGCAGTCTTGAGGGAGGCAGAACTTTCTTT.

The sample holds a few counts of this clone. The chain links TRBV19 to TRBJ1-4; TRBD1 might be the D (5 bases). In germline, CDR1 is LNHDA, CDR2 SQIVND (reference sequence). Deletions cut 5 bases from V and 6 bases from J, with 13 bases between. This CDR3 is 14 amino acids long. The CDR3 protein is CASSSAGSYEKLFF. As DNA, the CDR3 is TGTGCCAGTAGTTCTGCAGGGTCCTATGAAAAACTGTTTTTT.

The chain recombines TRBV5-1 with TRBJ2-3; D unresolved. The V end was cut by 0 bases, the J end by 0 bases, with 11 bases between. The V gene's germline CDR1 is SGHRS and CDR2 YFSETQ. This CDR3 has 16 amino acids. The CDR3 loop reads CASSLADNPSTDTQYF. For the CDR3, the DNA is TGCGCCAGCAGCTTGGCCGATAATCCTAGCACAGATACGCAGTATTTT.

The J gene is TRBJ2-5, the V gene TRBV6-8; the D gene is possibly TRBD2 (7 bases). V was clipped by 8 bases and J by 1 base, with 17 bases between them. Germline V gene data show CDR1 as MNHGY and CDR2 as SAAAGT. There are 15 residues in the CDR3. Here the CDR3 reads CASDLEGGLQETQYF. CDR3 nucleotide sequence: TGTGCCAGCGATCTGGAGGGGGGGCTCCAAGAGACCCAGTACTTC.

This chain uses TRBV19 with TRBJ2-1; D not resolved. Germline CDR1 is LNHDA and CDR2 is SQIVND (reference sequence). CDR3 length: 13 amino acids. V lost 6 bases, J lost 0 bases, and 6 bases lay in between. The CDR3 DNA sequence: TGTGCCAGTAGCCTAAGCTCCTACAATGAGCAGTTCTTC. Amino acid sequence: CASSLSSYNEQFF.

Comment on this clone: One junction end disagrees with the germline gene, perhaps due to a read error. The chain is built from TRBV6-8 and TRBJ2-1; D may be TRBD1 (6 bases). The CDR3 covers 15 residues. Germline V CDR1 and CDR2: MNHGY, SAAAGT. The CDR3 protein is CVSSYSGPQGNEQFF. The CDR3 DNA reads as TGTGTCAGCAGTTACTCGGGTCCGCAGGGGAATGAGCAGTTCTTC.

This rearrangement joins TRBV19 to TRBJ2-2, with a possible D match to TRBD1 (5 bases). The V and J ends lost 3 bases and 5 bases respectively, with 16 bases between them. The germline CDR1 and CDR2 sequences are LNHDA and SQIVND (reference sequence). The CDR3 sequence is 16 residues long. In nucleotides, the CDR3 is TGTGCCAGTAGTATCGGATCGCCAGGGCGGACCGGGGAGCTGTTTTTT. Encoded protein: CASSIGSPGRTGELFF.

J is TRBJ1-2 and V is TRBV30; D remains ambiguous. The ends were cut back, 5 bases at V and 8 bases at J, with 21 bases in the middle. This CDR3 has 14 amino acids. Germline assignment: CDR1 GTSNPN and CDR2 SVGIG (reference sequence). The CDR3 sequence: CAWGPRVRLYGYTF. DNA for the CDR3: TGTGCCTGGGGCCCCCGGGTTCGGCTCTACGGCTACACCTTC.

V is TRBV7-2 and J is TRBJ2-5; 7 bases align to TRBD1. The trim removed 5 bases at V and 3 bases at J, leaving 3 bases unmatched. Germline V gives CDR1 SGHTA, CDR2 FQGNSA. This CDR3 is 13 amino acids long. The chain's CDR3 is CASSRTGEETQYF. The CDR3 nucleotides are TGTGCCAGCAGCCGAACAGGGGAAGAGACCCAGTACTTC.

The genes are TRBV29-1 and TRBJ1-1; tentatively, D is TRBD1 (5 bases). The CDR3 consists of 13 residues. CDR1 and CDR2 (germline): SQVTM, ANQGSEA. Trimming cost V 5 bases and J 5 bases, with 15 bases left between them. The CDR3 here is CSVKVGVRTEAFF. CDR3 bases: TGCAGCGTTAAAGTAGGGGTGAGGACTGAAGCTTTCTTT.